This T cell receptor (beta chain) is drawn from a study of identifying expanded T cells in peripheral blood. Study-level points and caveats: Technical replicates showed roughly 1.2 changed clones; roughly two weeks around 15; four weeks 19. Two-week clone count variance significantly increased as total template count grew.

The method was immunoSEQ multiplex PCR; TCRdb's version includes in-frame clones alone and lacks a portion of them. The sample carries 81,000 or so clones, less than 90% recorded once. The CDR3 runs to 20 residues. During the collection period, no donor immune events like infections were recorded. As to this clone: Its specificity is not known.

This TCR was sampled from a person between 18 and 75 years old in good health. Sequenced sample: blood. The chain links TRBV21-1 to TRBJ2-7; the table's D call, TRBD2, was not checked against the DNA. TRBV21-1 is recorded as a pseudogene. This chain's CDR3 is CASSKALWAGPGLPIPEQYF. Written as DNA, the CDR3 is TGTGCCAGCAGCAAAGCGCTTTGGGCAGGACCGGGACTACCTATCCCCGAGCAGTACTTC.